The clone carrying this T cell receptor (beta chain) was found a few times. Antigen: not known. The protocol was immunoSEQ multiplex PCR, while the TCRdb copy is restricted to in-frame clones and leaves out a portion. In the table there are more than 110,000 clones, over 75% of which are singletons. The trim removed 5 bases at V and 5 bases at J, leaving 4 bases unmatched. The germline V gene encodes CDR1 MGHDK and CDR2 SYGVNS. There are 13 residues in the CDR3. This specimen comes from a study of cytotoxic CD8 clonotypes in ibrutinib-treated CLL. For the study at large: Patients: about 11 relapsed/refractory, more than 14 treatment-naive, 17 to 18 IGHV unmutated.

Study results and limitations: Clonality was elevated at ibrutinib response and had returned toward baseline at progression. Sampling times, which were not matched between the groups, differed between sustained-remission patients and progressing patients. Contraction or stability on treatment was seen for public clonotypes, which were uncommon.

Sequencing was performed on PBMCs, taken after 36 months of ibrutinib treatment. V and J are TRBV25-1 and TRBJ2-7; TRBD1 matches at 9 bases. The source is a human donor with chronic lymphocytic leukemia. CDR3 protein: CASSWTGVDEQYF. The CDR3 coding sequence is TGTGCCAGCAGTTGGACAGGGGTCGACGAGCAGTACTTC.